The 28 T cell receptor beta chains below all came from one sample that was sequenced in a study of beta chain features in type 1 diabetes. The study, taken as a whole, reports: TCRB CDR3s from Type 1 diabetes patients were moderately but significantly shorter in all four CD4+ subsets.

Antigens for these TCRs are unknown. Of the isolated RNA, all was reverse transcribed, and so the sequenced material was expressed TCRB transcripts. Data came from immunoSEQ multiplex PCR; TCRdb stores just in-frame clones and leaves some out. The sample yields roughly 250,000 clones, over 20% seen once. The sample was naive CD4+ T cells from blood. The receptors here all came from a woman in her 40s with type 1 diabetes.

In its sample, this clone was seen a few times. The chain joins TRBV4-3 to TRBJ2-1; D might be TRBD1 (5 bases). The CDR3 covers 15 residues. V lost 1 base and J 5 bases, leaving 12 bases between the germline ends. Germline loops: CDR1 LGHNA, CDR2 YSLEER. CDR3 residues: CASSQGQGMDNEQFF. As DNA, the CDR3 is TGCGCCAGCAGCCAAGGCCAGGGAATGGACAATGAGCAGTTCTTC.

The rearrangement links TRBV5-1 to TRBJ2-7; D perhaps matches TRBD1 (5 bases). The CDR3 has 15 amino acids. V was trimmed by 2 bases and J by 7 bases, leaving 19 bases between them. Germline values: CDR1 SGHRS, CDR2 YFSETQ. Written as DNA, the CDR3 is TGCGCCAGCAGCTTCTCCAGGGTCCCGATGGGAGAGCAGTACTTC. Translating gives CASSFSRVPMGEQYF.

This sequence joins TRBV27 and TRBJ2-1, with 9 bases lining up with TRBD1. This CDR3 has 13 residues. Looked up from germline, CDR1 is MNHEY and CDR2 is SMNVEV (reference sequence). Germline trimming cut 5 bases from V and 5 bases from J; bases unmatched to any gene: 1. DNA for the CDR3: TGTGCCAGCAGTCGGACAGGGGACAATGAGCAGTTCTTC. Protein sequence: CASSRTGDNEQFF.

This sequence joins TRBV19 and TRBJ2-1; unclear D gene. Trimming shortened V by 8 bases and J by 1 base, and 15 bases separated the two germline ends. The CDR3 runs 15 residues. The germline CDR1 and CDR2 sequences are LNHDA and SQIVND (reference sequence). The CDR3 protein is CASRGPLGSYNEQFF. In nucleotides, the CDR3 is TGTGCCAGTCGAGGCCCCCTAGGATCCTACAATGAGCAGTTCTTC.

The CDR3 sequence is CASKLQGNGEKLFF. CDR3 nucleotides: TGTGCCAGCAAACTACAGGGGAACGGTGAAAAACTGTTTTTT. This chain joins TRBV7-2 and TRBJ1-4, with 7 positions matching TRBD1. J was trimmed by 7 bases and V by 7 bases; bases with no gene match: 9. CDR1 SGHTA and CDR2 FQGNSA come from the germline V gene. This CDR3 is built from 14 residues.

The chain employs TRBV5-4 and TRBJ2-3, with 8 bases fitting TRBD1. Germline V gives CDR1 SGHNT, CDR2 YYREEE (reference sequence). V lost 2 bases to trimming and J lost 7 bases; unmatched junction nucleotides: 9. The CDR3 totals 15 residues. CDR3 in DNA: TGTGCCAGCAGCTTACAAGGACAGGGAGGAAATACGCAGTATTTT. As protein: CASSLQGQGGNTQYF.

V usage is TRBV28 and J usage is TRBJ1-5; the match to TRBD1 covers 10 bases. The CDR3 loop spans 15 amino acids. Germline assignment: CDR1 MDHEN and CDR2 SYDVKM. V lost 6 bases, J lost 5 bases, and 7 bases stayed unmatched. Here the CDR3 reads CASSLGTGDYQPQHF. The DNA of the CDR3 is TGTGCCAGCAGCCTCGGGACAGGGGACTATCAGCCCCAGCATTTT.

There are a few counts of this clone. The V gene is TRBV5-6, the J gene TRBJ2-5; TRBD1 matches 7 bases. The germline CDR1 and CDR2 sequences are SGHDT and YYEEEE. The CDR3 loop spans 16 amino acids. V was pared by 5 bases and J by 5 bases, with 15 bases of the junction left unmatched. CDR3 nucleotide sequence: TGTGCCAGCAGGGCACTCCGGGACAGAATGTTGGAGACCCAGTACTTC. Its translation is CASRALRDRMLETQYF.

V gene TRBV29-1 combines with J gene TRBJ1-1, with D unclear. CDR1 and CDR2 from the germline V gene are SQVTM and ANQGSEA. V was trimmed by 4 bases and J by 2 bases, leaving 5 bases between them. This CDR3 has 11 amino acids. The chain's CDR3 is CSVAQNTEAFF. The DNA for the CDR3 is TGCAGCGTTGCCCAAAACACTGAAGCTTTCTTT.

The chain combines TRBV18 with TRBJ2-5, with 7 bases identical to TRBD1. Losses at the gene ends were 0 bases for V and 5 bases for J; bases not matched to a gene: 9. Germline CDR1 and CDR2: KGHSH and LQKENI. This CDR3 has 16 amino acids. The CDR3 loop is CASSPPNQGERETQYF. CDR3 bases: TGTGCCAGCTCACCACCGAACCAGGGGGAGAGGGAGACCCAGTACTTC.

This chain uses TRBV6-6 with TRBJ2-5, with TRBD1 matching 8 bases. Germline V gene data show CDR1 as MNHNY and CDR2 as SVGAGI (reference sequence). The CDR3 loop spans 15 amino acids. V trimming: 7 bases; J trimming: 5 bases; junction bases outside the gene matches: 12. CDR3 in DNA: TGTGCCAGCATTCCCGGAGGGACAGGAAGGGAGACCCAGTACTTC. Protein: CASIPGGTGRETQYF.

This clone was counted between two and nine times. This rearrangement joins TRBV5-6 to TRBJ2-5; TRBD2 matches 7 bases. This CDR3 region has 15 residues. V lost 0 bases to trimming and J lost 5 bases; unmatched junction nucleotides: 7. Germline CDR1 is SGHDT and CDR2 is YYEEEE. Written as DNA, the CDR3 is TGTGCCAGCAGCTTGGTGGCGGGAGTAGGGGAGACCCAGTACTTC. It translates to CASSLVAGVGETQYF.

This rearrangement joins TRBV30 to TRBJ2-1, with TRBD2 matching 9 bases. Germline trimming cut 3 bases from V and 7 bases from J; bases unmatched to any gene: 10. The CDR3 is made up of 15 amino acids. Germline V lookup: CDR1 GTSNPN, CDR2 SVGIG (reference sequence). The CDR3 reads CAWRPPGLATNEQFF. CDR3 nucleotide sequence: TGTGCCTGGAGGCCCCCGGGACTAGCAACGAATGAGCAGTTCTTC.

The V call is TRBV7-2, the J call TRBJ2-7; TRBD1 matches 8 bases. V was clipped by 3 bases and J by 0 bases; unmatched bases: 1. Germline CDR1 SGHTA, CDR2 FQGNSA. The CDR3 loop spans 14 amino acids. CDR3 sequence: CASSFGQGSYEQYF. The CDR3 DNA sequence: TGTGCCAGCAGCTTCGGACAGGGCTCCTACGAGCAGTACTTC. Variable domain in full (rest from reference TRBV7-2 and TRBJ2-7): GAGVSQSPSNKVTEKGKDVELRCDPISGHTALYWYRQSLGQGLEFLIYFQGNSAPDKSGLPSDRFSAERTGGSVSTLTIQRTQQEDSAVYLCASSFGQGSYEQYFGPGTRLTVT.

This rearrangement joins TRBV5-1 to TRBJ2-4; tentative D call: TRBD1 (6 bases). The CDR3 is 15 amino acids. The V end lost 4 bases, the J end lost 3 bases, and 14 bases lay between the germline ends. Germline V gene lookup returns CDR1 SGHRS and CDR2 YFSETQ. In nucleotides, the CDR3 is TGCGCCAGCAGCGCCGGACAGAGTAGCAAAAACATTCAGTACTTC. Amino acid sequence: CASSAGQSSKNIQYF.

The gene calls are TRBV6-4 and TRBJ1-6; D gene uncertain. The length of the CDR3 is 15 residues. Germline values: CDR1 MRHNA, CDR2 SNTAGT. Trimming cost V 5 bases and J 9 bases, with 17 bases left between them. CDR3 coding DNA: TGTGCCAGCAGTTTTGGACTCGGGGAGGGTTCACCCCTCCACTTT. Encoded protein: CASSFGLGEGSPLHF.

This clone showed up just a few times. The chain uses TRBV5-1 and TRBJ2-4; no definite D call. The CDR3 has 15 residues. The V gene's germline CDR1 is SGHRS and CDR2 YFSETQ. Trimming removed 5 bases from V and 5 bases from J, with 17 bases in between. Written as DNA, the CDR3 is TGCGCCAGCAGTCGCCTCCCCAGCGACGAAAACATTCAGTACTTC. This translates into CASSRLPSDENIQYF.

The rearrangement uses TRBV18 and TRBJ1-2, with a weak D call TRBD1 (5 bases). Germline V gene lookup returns CDR1 KGHSH and CDR2 LQKENI. Deletions cut 2 bases from V and 2 bases from J, with 12 bases between. The CDR3 runs to 15 residues. The chain's CDR3 is CASSPTTGLNYGYTF. DNA of the CDR3: TGTGCCAGCTCACCAACCACAGGCCTCAACTATGGCTACACCTTC.

The V and J genes are TRBV19 and TRBJ2-7, with TRBD1 matching 7 bases. With 6 bases clipped from V and 2 bases from J, the junction kept 4 bases outside the gene matches. The CDR3 has 13 amino acids. Germline V gene data show CDR1 as LNHDA and CDR2 as SQIVND (reference sequence). Here the CDR3 reads CASRNRGTYEQYF. CDR3 in DNA: TGTGCCAGTAGAAACAGGGGCACCTACGAGCAGTACTTC. The variable domain in full, completed from reference TRBV19 and TRBJ2-7, reads DGGITQSPKYLFRKEGQNVTLSCEQNLNHDAMYWYRQDPGQGLRLIYYSQIVNDFQKGDIAEGYSVSREKKESFPLTVTSAQKNPTAFYLCASRNRGTYEQYFGPGTRLTVT.

V is TRBV29-1 and J is TRBJ1-1; D gene uncertain. The V gene's germline CDR1 is SQVTM and CDR2 ANQGSEA. Trimming removed 4 bases from V and 2 bases from J, with 11 bases in between. The CDR3 is made up of 13 amino acids. The CDR3 loop reads CSVARPLNTEAFF. The DNA for the CDR3 is TGCAGCGTTGCCAGGCCCCTTAACACTGAAGCTTTCTTT.

The CDR3 bases are TGTGCCACCTACAACTATGGCTACACCTTC. As protein: CATYNYGYTF. This rearrangement joins TRBV6-5 to TRBJ1-2; D is ambiguous. CDR1 is MNHEY and CDR2 is SVGAGI in the germline V gene. V shed 10 bases and J shed 2 bases, with 5 bases lying between them. The CDR3 length is 10 residues.

This clone has just a few counts. This chain joins TRBV2 and TRBJ2-7; tentative D call: TRBD1 (5 bases). CDR3 length equals 12 residues. Trimming took 5 bases from V and 3 from J, leaving 8 bases between them. Germline V gene data show CDR1 as SNHLY and CDR2 as FYNNEI. The CDR3 coding sequence is TGTGCCAGCAGTCTGGACATCTACGAGCAGTACTTC. Protein sequence: CASSLDIYEQYF. Based on the CDR3 plus reference TRBV2 and TRBJ2-7, the full variable domain is EPEVTQTPSHQVTQMGQEVILRCVPISNHLYFYWYRQILGQKVEFLVSFYNNEISEKSEIFDDQFSVERPDGSNFTLKIRSTKLEDSAMYFCASSLDIYEQYFGPGTRLTVT.

CDR3 in amino acids: CASSTRGEAFF. The CDR3 DNA follows: TGTGCCAGCAGTACCCGAGGTGAAGCTTTCTTT. The chain employs TRBV28 and TRBJ1-1; the D is unclear. Germline V CDR1 and CDR2: MDHEN, SYDVKM. This CDR3 region has 11 residues. V was cut by 5 bases and J by 7 bases, with 8 bases left in between.

The chain uses TRBV4-1 and TRBJ2-5, with TRBD2 identical over 8 bases. The CDR3 contains 14 residues. CDR1 and CDR2 from the germline V gene are MGHRA and YSYEKL. The V and J ends lost 0 bases and 4 bases, in that order; junction bases with no gene match: 1. The CDR3, as DNA: TGCGCCAGCAGCCAAGATCGGGAGGGAGAGACCCAGTACTTC. It specifies CASSQDREGETQYF.

This chain links TRBV29-1 with TRBJ1-1, with a weak D call TRBD1 (5 bases). Trimming took off 6 bases at V and 0 bases at J, with 11 bases between the two ends. Germline loops: CDR1 SQVTM, CDR2 ANQGSEA. The CDR3 spans 13 residues. The CDR3 region is CSVANRLNTEAFF. CDR3 nucleotide sequence: TGCAGCGTCGCGAACAGGCTGAACACTGAAGCTTTCTTT.

This clone was observed a handful of times. J is TRBJ2-1 and V is TRBV11-3; TRBD1 matches at 7 bases. CDR1 is SGHNT and CDR2 is YENEEA in the germline V gene. The CDR3 is 11 residues long. The V and J ends lost 4 bases and 9 bases, in that order; junction bases with no gene match: 0. The CDR3 loop is CASSSGGEQFF. CDR3 coding DNA: TGTGCCAGCAGCTCAGGGGGTGAGCAGTTCTTC. Filled out from reference TRBV11-3 and TRBJ2-1, the complete variable domain reads EAGVVQSPRYKIIEKKQPVAFWCNPISGHNTLYWYLQNLGQGPELLIRYENEEAVDDSQLPKDRFSAERLKGVDSTLKIQPAELGDSAVYLCASSSGGEQFFGPGTRLTVL.

Only a few counts were recorded for this clone. The chain uses TRBV9 and TRBJ2-1; 7 bases agree with TRBD2. V lost 1 base and J lost 4; bases outside the gene matches: 8. Per germline, CDR1 SGDLS and CDR2 YYNGEE. This CDR3 spans 16 amino acids. This CDR3 reads CASSVRGDRTYNEQFF. The CDR3 nucleotides read TGTGCCAGCAGCGTACGGGGGGATCGGACTTACAATGAGCAGTTCTTC.

To note about this clone: The same CDR3 also results from other DNA sequences found in this sample. The V call is TRBV7-2, the J call TRBJ2-7, with D perhaps matching TRBD1 (6 bases). From germline, CDR1 is SGHTA and CDR2 FQGNSA. V lost 2 bases and J lost 3, with 8 bases in between. The CDR3 covers 13 residues. The CDR3 protein is CASSLSGDYEQYF. CDR3 bases: TGTGCCAGCAGCTTATCAGGGGACTACGAGCAGTACTTC.